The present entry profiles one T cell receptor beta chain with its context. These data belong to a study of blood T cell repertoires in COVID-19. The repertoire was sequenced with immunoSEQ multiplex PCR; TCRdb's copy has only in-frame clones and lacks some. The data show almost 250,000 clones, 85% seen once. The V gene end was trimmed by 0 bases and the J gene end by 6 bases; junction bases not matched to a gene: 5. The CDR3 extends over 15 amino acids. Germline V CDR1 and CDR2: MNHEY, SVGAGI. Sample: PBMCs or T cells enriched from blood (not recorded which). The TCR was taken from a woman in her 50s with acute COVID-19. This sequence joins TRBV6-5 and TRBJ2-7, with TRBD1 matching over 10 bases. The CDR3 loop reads CASSYSGQGLFEQYF. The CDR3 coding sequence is TGTGCCAGCAGTTACTCGGGACAGGGGCTTTTCGAGCAGTACTTC.